Presented here are 10 T cell receptor beta chains from one specimen sequenced in a study of blood T cell repertoires in COVID-19. TCRdb's copy holds only in-frame clones and misses some; the assay was immunoSEQ multiplex PCR. The repertoire includes about 59,000 clones, roughly 91% of them detected once, and approximately 8.1% sits in the top ten. The sequenced sample consisted of peripheral blood. The source of these receptors is a human donor in a cohort sampled during active COVID-19.

The V call is TRBV4-3, the J call TRBJ1-2; TRBD1 matches 8 bases. Germline loops: CDR1 LGHNA, CDR2 YSLEER. V shed 0 bases, J shed 13 bases, and the junction held 10 bases outside the gene matches. The CDR3 totals 14 residues. The CDR3 is CASSQEQGAFGSTF. The CDR3 DNA reads TGCGCCAGCAGCCAAGAGCAGGGGGCGTTTGGGAGCACCTTC.

This clone was recorded a few times. This sequence joins TRBV30 and TRBJ1-4, with TRBD1 identical over 10 bases. Germline lookup yields CDR1 GTSNPN and CDR2 SVGIG (reference sequence). This CDR3 has 16 amino acids. Trimming removed 2 bases from V and 6 bases from J; junction bases left unmatched: 9. The CDR3 DNA follows: TGTGCCTGGAGTCCGACTCGGACAGGGGGTTATGAAAAACTGTTTTTT. Translating gives CAWSPTRTGGYEKLFF.

The chain has TRBV14 and TRBJ1-6; 7 nucleotides match TRBD1. CDR3 length: 16 residues. Losses at the gene ends were 0 bases for V and 8 bases for J; bases not matched to a gene: 7. The germline V gene encodes CDR1 SGHDN and CDR2 FVKESK. CDR3 sequence (DNA): TGTGCCAGCAGCCAAGAATTTGGACAGGTGGATTCACCCCTCCACTTT. As protein: CASSQEFGQVDSPLHF. Full variable domain (remainder filled in from reference TRBV14 and TRBJ1-6): EAGVTQFPSHSVIEKGQTVTLRCDPISGHDNLYWYRRVMGKEIKFLLHFVKESKQDESGMPNNRFLAERTGGTYSTLKVQPAELEDSGVYFCASSQEFGQVDSPLHFGNGTRLTVT.

The chain recombines TRBV3-1 (or the pseudogene TRBV3-2) with TRBJ1-5; 8 bases are shared with TRBD1. The CDR3 spans 16 residues. The V and J ends lost 1 base and 7 bases, in that order; junction bases with no gene match: 9. CDR1 and CDR2 from the germline V gene are LGHDT and YNNKEL (reference sequence). CDR3 region: CASSQGGQGAGQPQHF. CDR3 nucleotides: TGTGCCAGCAGCCAAGGGGGGCAGGGGGCAGGGCAGCCCCAGCATTTT.

This chain's CDR3 is CASSITGVGTEAFF. The CDR3, as DNA: TGTGCCAGTAGTATTACGGGGGTAGGGACTGAAGCTTTCTTT. This chain joins TRBV19 and TRBJ1-1; TRBD1 might be the D (5 bases). Germline V CDR1 and CDR2: LNHDA, SQIVND (reference sequence). The CDR3 is 14 residues long. Trimming took 3 bases from V and 5 from J, leaving 13 bases between them.

This sequence joins TRBV10-3 and TRBJ2-4, with TRBD2 matching 15 bases. CDR1 ENHRY and CDR2 SYGVKD come from the germline V gene. This CDR3 has 14 amino acids. Trimming took 4 bases from V and 8 from J; bases not matched to a gene: 0. CDR3 sequence reads: CAISGTSGGDIQYF. In DNA, the CDR3 is TGTGCCATCAGTGGGACTAGCGGGGGGGACATTCAGTACTTC.

J is TRBJ2-3 and V is TRBV11-3; the match to TRBD2 covers 10 bases. V lost 4 bases and J lost 3; bases outside the gene matches: 10. Germline V gives CDR1 SGHNT, CDR2 YENEEA. The CDR3 spans 17 residues. The CDR3 region has the DNA TGTGCCAGCAGCTCCGACGGGATAGCGGGAGGAACAGATACGCAGTATTTT. Translating it yields CASSSDGIAGGTDTQYF.

The J gene is TRBJ1-2, the V gene TRBV7-3, with D unclear. The germline CDR1 and CDR2 sequences are SGHTA and FQGTGA. The V end was cut by 6 bases, the J end by 6 bases, with 17 bases between. CDR3 length: 14 residues. CDR3 residues: CASSPAGGGDGYTF. CDR3 nucleotide sequence: TGTGCCAGCAGTCCCGCGGGTGGAGGAGATGGCTACACCTTC. The variable domain in full, with the rest retrieved from reference TRBV7-3 and TRBJ1-2, is GAGVSQTPSNKVTEKGKYVELRCDPISGHTALYWYRQSLGQGPEFLIYFQGTGAADDSGLPNDRFFAVRPEGSVSTLKIQRTERGDSAVYLCASSPAGGGDGYTFGSGTRLTVV.

The chain joins TRBV18 to TRBJ1-2; 9 positions agree with TRBD1. The CDR3 is made up of 16 amino acids. CDR1 and CDR2 (germline): KGHSH, LQKENI. J lost 4 bases, V lost 0 bases, and 6 bases had no gene match. The CDR3 DNA reads TGTGCCAGCTCACCACCTGGGACAGGGTCGGGCTATGGCTACACCTTC. This translates into CASSPPGTGSGYGYTF.

The chain has TRBV27 and TRBJ2-3, with 7 positions matching TRBD2. V dropped 2 bases and J dropped 1; count of bases not matched to a gene: 6. Germline assignment: CDR1 MNHEY and CDR2 SMNVEV (reference sequence). CDR3 size: 16 residues. CDR3 DNA: TGTGCCAGCAGTTTACTGGGCGGGAGTGGCACAGATACGCAGTATTTT. This gives the protein CASSLLGGSGTDTQYF.